This TCR beta chain originates from a study of blood T cells in healthy people across ages. Together with a sample-barcoded 5' primer, a J-beta primer mix was included in a second PCR lasting about 7 to 11 cycles. Via MiXCR, TCRdb re-called the 5' RACE reads, giving one row per CDR3 protein. The profile shows about 1.5 million distinct CDR3 sequences, roughly 43% of them singletons. The receptor was derived from a woman in her late teens or twenties in good health. Material for sequencing was blood.

The CDR3 DNA is TGCAGCGTATTAACGACAGGGGGAACCGAAAAACTGTTTTTT. This codes for CSVLTTGGTEKLFF. The J gene is TRBJ1-4, the V gene TRBV29-1, with 9 bases lining up with TRBD1. V shed 6 bases and J 8 bases; nucleotides not matched to a gene: 10. The germline V gene has CDR1 SQVTM and CDR2 ANQGSEA. The CDR3 is 14 residues long.